Included here is one T cell receptor (beta chain) sequence, with context. V was clipped by 0 bases and J by 4 bases; unmatched bases: 6. This CDR3 has 15 residues. Germline assignment: CDR1 MGHRA and CDR2 YSYEKL. From the 5' RACE reads, TCRdb called clonotypes with MiXCR, one entry per CDR3 protein. The sample has approximately 300,000 distinct CDR3 sequences; more than 15% are singletons. The sample comes from a study of T-cell memory formation after mild COVID-19. V and J are TRBV4-1 and TRBJ2-7; TRBD2 agrees at 7 bases. Material: PBMCs or a T cell subset sorted from them (not recorded which). The receptor comes from a man in his late teens or twenties who had mild COVID-19 (a few samples of this study predate the infection). Cell type and time point are not known. This CDR3 is CASSQEPTGRYEQYV. The DNA of the CDR3 is TGCGCCAGCAGCCAAGAGCCAACCGGGAGGTACGAGCAGTACGTC.